The TCR beta chain described here comes from a study of shared clonotypes between healthy human individuals (dated by TCRdb to the early 2020s). Broadly, across the study: The cohort included three men and a couple of women between 18 and 49 years of age. To increase sequencing depth and limit assay-specific biases, TCR repertoire library preparation and sequencing were carried out by different laboratories using diverse techniques. The study deeply sequenced blood TCR repertoires of five healthy adults to estimate repertoire size and the extent of clonotype sharing between individuals. Leukapheresis yielded between about 0.94 and 8.9 billion PBMCs per donor. For each donor, CD4 naive and CD4 memory were each run on three plates, CD8 naive on two plates, and CD8 memory on one plate.

Using the deep immunoSEQ assay, multiplex PCR amplified TCR CDR3 regions from genomic DNA. For each cell subset, the extracted genomic DNA was distributed evenly across all wells of several immunoSEQ 96-well plates, and each plate served as one replicate. For sorted subsets, approximately 200 ng of genomic DNA, equivalent to about 30,000 T cell genomes, went into each replicate PCR. Purified libraries were quantified with a Qubit 3.0 fluorometer, sized on a Bioanalyzer 2100, and re-quantified with the KAPA Library Quantification kit. Each immunoSEQ 96-well plate was sequenced on its own single-read 150-cycle Illumina NextSeq 550 flow cell. Regarding the original processing steps: Because only junctional sequences without quality scores were contained in the immunoSEQ output, filtering matching that applied to full-length reads could not be performed. Sequences were annotated with PyIR, a Python wrapper for IgBLAST v1.9, using IMGT germline references to assign V/J genes and CDR3. Reads were filtered out if the reads had weak V/J assignments (E-value above 1e-6), no CDR3, stop codons, out-of-frame junctions, or ambiguous translated residues. V3J clonotypes were defined by identical inferred V gene, J gene, and CDR3 amino acid sequence. The percentage overlap between two repertoires was calculated by dividing the number of shared unique clonotypes by the size of the smaller repertoire. Repertoire richness was assessed with RTK rarefaction, the Chao1 estimator, and Recon v2.1 estimates of unobserved clonotypes. Generation probabilities were computed with OLGA for all TCRbeta clonotypes obtained by the gDNA method from several donors. TCRdb re-hosts the immuneACCESS table, in-frame sequences only. Its copies lack some clones; in the studies checked, an unresolved V gene accounts for under half of them, and the cause for the rest is not known. V, J and clone size are those of that table, while D and trimming were read from the DNA. The sample data list about 680,000 clones, and about 90% of these were observed just once. The ten largest clonotypes hold approximately 24% of the sample.

CD8 naive samples were obtained by positive selection for CCR7 among CD45RO-negative cells, yielding a CD45RA+CCR7+ population from which TemRA cells were excluded. Donors were healthy HIV-negative adults with no recently reported acute infections or vaccinations. Every donor was a Caucasian adult living in Nashville, Tennessee, USA. Blood was obtained by leukapheresis, after which PBMCs were separated by Ficoll-Histopaque density gradient centrifugation and cryopreserved in liquid nitrogen vapor phase. Purity and quantity of every magnetically sorted T cell population were checked by analytical flow cytometry. Genomic DNA was isolated from each sorted fraction and quantified by UV absorbance on a Nanodrop 2000c. With regard to this clone: What antigen it recognizes has not been identified. No quality values exist for individual bases; no much larger clone is one base distant.

Results and caveats for the whole study, not just this receptor: Rarefaction of sorted-subset datasets indicated incomplete sequencing despite the large sequencing depth. Compared with non-shared clonotypes, the clonotypes found in all four sorted-subset donors had higher generation probabilities. Naive subsets generally had larger estimated clonotype richness than memory subsets did. Sampling was restricted to blood, and TCR repertoires in tissues likely differ from the TCR repertoires found in blood. Pairwise subsampling indicated that sequencing depth was expected to affect the degree of clonotype sharing among donors. Across a few donors, approximately 4.9% of naive CD4, over 3% of naive CD8, 2.3% of memory CD4, and roughly 0.41% of memory CD8 clonotypes were shared. The genetic and exposure-history diversity represented was limited by the small number of donors.

Sample: naive CD8+ T cells sorted from blood. This specimen's cell subset or site label, interpreted: CD45RA+CCR7+. This clonotype originated in a man aged 30-40 years in good health.

The CDR3 region reads CASSARDPASARYF. In nucleotides, the sequence is TGTGCCAGCAGTGCCCGGGACCCCGCTTCTGCTCGGTATTTT. The chain employs TRBV27 and TRBJ2-3; the D gene cannot be resolved beyond TRBD1 or TRBD2, each matching 5 bases. In the germline V gene (reference sequence), CDR1 corresponds to MNHEY and CDR2 to SMNVEV. From cysteine to phenylalanine, the CDR3 is 14 amino acids long. CDR3 DNA only is kept here, 42 bases in frame from base 1. At the junction V is shortened by 5 bases and J by 14 bases, with 23 bases in between.